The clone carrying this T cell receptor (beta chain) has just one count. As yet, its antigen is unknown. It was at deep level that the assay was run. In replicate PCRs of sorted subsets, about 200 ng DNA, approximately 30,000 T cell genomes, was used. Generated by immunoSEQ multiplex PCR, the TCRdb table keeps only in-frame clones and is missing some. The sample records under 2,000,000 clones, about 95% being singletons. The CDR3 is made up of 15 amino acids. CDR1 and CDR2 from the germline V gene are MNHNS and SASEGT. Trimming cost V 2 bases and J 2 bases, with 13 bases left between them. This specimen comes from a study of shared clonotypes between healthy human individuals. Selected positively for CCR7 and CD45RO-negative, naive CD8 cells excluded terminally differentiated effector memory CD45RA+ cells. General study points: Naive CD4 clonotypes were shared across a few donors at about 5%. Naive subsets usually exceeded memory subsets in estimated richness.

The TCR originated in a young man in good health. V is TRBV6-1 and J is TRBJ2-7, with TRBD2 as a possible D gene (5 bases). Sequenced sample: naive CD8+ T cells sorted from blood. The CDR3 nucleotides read TGTGCCAGCAGTGAACCGGGATCCGGCACCTACGAGCAGTACTTC. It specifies CASSEPGSGTYEQYF.